These T cell receptor beta chains were read from a single sample in a study of human T cells and chemical hapten exposure. TCRdb re-called the RACE reads with MiXCR, one entry per CDR3 protein. The data show 270,000 or so distinct CDR3 sequences, 7.7% seen once. The sequencing here drew on whole blood, taken in connection with sensitization to the hapten diphenylcyclopropenone (DPC). These receptors originate from a man aged 18 to 29 with alopecia areata. Some clones in this sample may be carry-over from other donors' samples. The CDR3 runs from the conserved cysteine through the conserved F or W. A D gene is named only where the DNA matches it firmly. The listing skips clone size in some rows; elsewhere it reads once, few, many or a size class.

CDR3aa: CASTTGGGEQYF
CDR3nt: TGTGCCAGCACAACAGGGGGCGGCGAGCAGTACTTC
d_gene: TRBD1
v_gene: TRBV25-1
abundance: NA
j_gene: TRBJ2-7

CDR3aa: CASSLNPGFSPLHF
CDR3nt: TGTGCCAGCAGTTTAAACCCAGGGTTTTCACCCCTCCACTTT
d_gene: NA
v_gene: TRBV27
abundance: many
j_gene: TRBJ1-6

CDR3aa: CASSQAPGGNTIYF
CDR3nt: TGTGCCAGTAGCCAGGCCCCGGGTGGAAACACCATATATTTT
d_gene: NA
v_gene: TRBV19
abundance: NA
j_gene: TRBJ1-3

CDR3aa: CASSSMMNQPQHF
CDR3nt: TGTGCCAGCAGCTCCATGATGAATCAGCCCCAGCATTTT
d_gene: NA
v_gene: TRBV7-8
abundance: few
j_gene: TRBJ1-5

CDR3aa: CASSLVIGYTEAFF
CDR3nt: TGTGCCAGCAGCTTAGTTATCGGGTACACTGAAGCTTTCTTT
d_gene: NA
v_gene: TRBV7-8
abundance: few
j_gene: TRBJ1-1

CDR3aa: CASSRDRGFAYEQYF
CDR3nt: TGTGCCAGCAGCCGAGACAGGGGTTTTGCCTACGAGCAGTACTTC
d_gene: TRBD1
v_gene: TRBV28
abundance: NA
j_gene: TRBJ2-7

CDR3aa: CASSWPGADTQYF
CDR3nt: TGTGCCAGCAGCTGGCCGGGGGCAGATACGCAGTATTTT
d_gene: NA
v_gene: TRBV6-5
abundance: few
j_gene: TRBJ2-3

CDR3aa: CASIKAGQVDGYTF
CDR3nt: TGTGCCAGCATAAAAGCGGGACAAGTAGATGGCTACACCTTC
d_gene: NA
v_gene: TRBV6-2/TRBV6-3
abundance: NA
j_gene: TRBJ1-2

CDR3aa: CATSEGGLGTEAFF
CDR3nt: TGTGCCACCAGTGAGGGAGGGCTGGGCACTGAAGCTTTCTTT
d_gene: NA
v_gene: TRBV24-1
abundance: NA
j_gene: TRBJ1-1

CDR3aa: CSVTRFGTLNTDTQYF
CDR3nt: TGCAGTGTCACACGGTTCGGGACCCTAAACACAGATACGCAGTATTTT
d_gene: NA
v_gene: TRBV20-1
abundance: NA
j_gene: TRBJ2-3

CDR3aa: CSANRAGFSETQYF
CDR3nt: TGCAGTGCCAACCGGGCAGGGTTTTCAGAGACCCAGTACTTC
d_gene: NA
v_gene: TRBV20-1
abundance: few
j_gene: TRBJ2-5

CDR3aa: CASRRLAGGYNEQFF
CDR3nt: TGTGCCAGCAGACGACTAGCGGGGGGGTACAATGAGCAGTTCTTC
d_gene: TRBD2
v_gene: TRBV6-6
abundance: NA
j_gene: TRBJ2-1

CDR3aa: CASSLGANRGEQFF
CDR3nt: TGCGCCAGCAGCTTGGGGGCCAATAGGGGTGAGCAGTTCTTC
d_gene: NA
v_gene: TRBV5-1
abundance: many
j_gene: TRBJ2-1